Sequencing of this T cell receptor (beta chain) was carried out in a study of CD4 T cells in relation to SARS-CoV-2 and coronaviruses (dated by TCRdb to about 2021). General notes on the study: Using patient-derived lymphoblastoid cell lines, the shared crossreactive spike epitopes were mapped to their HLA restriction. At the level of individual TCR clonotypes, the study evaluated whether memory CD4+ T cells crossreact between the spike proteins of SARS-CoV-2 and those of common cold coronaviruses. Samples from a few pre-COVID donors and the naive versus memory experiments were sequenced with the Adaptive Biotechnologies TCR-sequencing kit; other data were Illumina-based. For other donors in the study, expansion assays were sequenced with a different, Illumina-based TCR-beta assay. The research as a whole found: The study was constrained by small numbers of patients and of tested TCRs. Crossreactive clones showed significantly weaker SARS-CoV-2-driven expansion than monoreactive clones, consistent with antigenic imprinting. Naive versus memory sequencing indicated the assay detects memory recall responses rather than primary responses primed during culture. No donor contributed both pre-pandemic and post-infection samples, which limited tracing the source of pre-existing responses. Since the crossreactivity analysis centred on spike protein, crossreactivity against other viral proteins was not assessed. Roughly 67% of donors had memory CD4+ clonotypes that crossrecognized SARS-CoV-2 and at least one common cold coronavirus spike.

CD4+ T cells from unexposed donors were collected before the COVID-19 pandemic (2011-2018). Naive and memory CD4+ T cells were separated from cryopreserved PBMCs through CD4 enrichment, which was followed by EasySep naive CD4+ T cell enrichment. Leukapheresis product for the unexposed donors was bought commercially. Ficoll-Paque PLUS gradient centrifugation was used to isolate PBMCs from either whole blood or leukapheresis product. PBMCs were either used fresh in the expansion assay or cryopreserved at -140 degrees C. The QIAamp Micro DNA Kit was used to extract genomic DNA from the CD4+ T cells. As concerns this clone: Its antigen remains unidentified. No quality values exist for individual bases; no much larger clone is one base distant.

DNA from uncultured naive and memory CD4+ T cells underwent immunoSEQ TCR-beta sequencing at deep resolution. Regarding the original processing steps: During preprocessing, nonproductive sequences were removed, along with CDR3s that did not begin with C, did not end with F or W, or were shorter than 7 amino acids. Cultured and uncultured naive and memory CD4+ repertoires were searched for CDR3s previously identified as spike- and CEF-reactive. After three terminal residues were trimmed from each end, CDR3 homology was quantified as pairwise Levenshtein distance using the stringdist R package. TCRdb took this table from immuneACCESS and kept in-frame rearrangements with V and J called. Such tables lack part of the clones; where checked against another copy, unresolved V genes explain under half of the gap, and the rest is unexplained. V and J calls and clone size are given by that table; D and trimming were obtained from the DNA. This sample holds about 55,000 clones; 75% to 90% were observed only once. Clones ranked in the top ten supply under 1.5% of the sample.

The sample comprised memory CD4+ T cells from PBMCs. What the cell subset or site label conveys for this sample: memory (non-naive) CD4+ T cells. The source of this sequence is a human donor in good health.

The sequenced DNA: TGTGCCAGCAGTCCTTTTACAACTAATGAAAAACTGTTTTTT. Its protein reads: CASSPFTTNEKLFF. Recombination connected TRBV28 to TRBJ1-4; the D gene cannot be named for sure. From the cysteine through the phenylalanine, the CDR3 covers 14 amino acids. Solely the CDR3 DNA is kept, with 42 bases framed from the first base. According to the germline V gene, CDR1 reads MDHEN and CDR2 reads SYDVKM. V was cut back by 5 bases and J by 0 bases, leaving a gap of 7 bases between them.